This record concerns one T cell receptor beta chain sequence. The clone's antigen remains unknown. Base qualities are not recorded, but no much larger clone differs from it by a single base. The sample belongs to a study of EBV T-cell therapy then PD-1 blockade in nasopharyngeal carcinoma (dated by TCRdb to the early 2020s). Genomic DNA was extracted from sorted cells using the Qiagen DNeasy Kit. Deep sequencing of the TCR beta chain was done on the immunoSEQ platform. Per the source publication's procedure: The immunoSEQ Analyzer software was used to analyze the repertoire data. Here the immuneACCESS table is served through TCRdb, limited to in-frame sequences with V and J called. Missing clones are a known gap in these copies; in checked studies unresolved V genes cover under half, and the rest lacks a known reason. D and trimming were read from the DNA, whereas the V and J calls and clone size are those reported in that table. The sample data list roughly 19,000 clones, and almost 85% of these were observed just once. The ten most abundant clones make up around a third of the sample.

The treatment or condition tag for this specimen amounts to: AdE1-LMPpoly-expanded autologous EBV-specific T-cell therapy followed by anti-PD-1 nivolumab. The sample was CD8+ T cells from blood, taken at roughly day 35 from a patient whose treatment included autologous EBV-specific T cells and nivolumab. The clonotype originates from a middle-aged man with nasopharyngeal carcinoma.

The CDR3 region has the sequence CASSSSTGNTGELFF. The DNA sequence is as follows: TGTGCCAGCAGCTCTTCGACAGGGAACACCGGGGAGCTGTTTTTT. The chain links TRBV6-2 or TRBV6-3 with TRBJ2-2; a weak D assignment points to TRBD1 (6 bases agree). V and J are truncated by 6 bases and 1 base respectively, leaving an intervening sequence of 12 bases. The germline V gene supplies CDR1 MNHEY and CDR2 SVGEGT. The CDR3 spans 15 residues, from the cysteine through the phenylalanine. Only CDR3 DNA remains: 45 bases, in frame from the first base.